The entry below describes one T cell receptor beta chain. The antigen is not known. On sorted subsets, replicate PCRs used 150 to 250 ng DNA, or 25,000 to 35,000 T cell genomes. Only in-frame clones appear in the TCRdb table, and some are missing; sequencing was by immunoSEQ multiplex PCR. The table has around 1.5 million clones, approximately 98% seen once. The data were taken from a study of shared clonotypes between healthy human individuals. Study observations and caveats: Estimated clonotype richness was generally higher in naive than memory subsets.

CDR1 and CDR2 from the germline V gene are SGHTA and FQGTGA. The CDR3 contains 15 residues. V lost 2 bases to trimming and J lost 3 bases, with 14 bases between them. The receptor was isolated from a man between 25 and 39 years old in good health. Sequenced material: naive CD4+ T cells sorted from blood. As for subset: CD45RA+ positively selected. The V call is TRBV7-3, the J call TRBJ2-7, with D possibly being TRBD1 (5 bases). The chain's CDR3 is CASSLGAGKSYEQYF. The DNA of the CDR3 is TGTGCCAGCAGCTTAGGGGCTGGGAAGAGCTACGAGCAGTACTTC.